Following are 23 T cell receptor beta chains from one sample sequenced in a study of beta chain features in type 1 diabetes (dated by TCRdb to between 2018 and 2020). The research as a whole found: A moderate but significant shortening of TCRB CDR3 length was observed in type 1 diabetes patients in all four CD4+ subsets.

Library preparation used the immunoSEQ multiplex PCR assay. All of the isolated RNA was reverse transcribed with the High Capacity cDNA Reverse Transcription Kit, so expressed TCRB transcripts were sequenced. TCRdb obtained this table from immuneACCESS and retained in-frame rearrangements with V and J assigned. These tables miss some clones; where compared with another copy, unresolved V genes account for less than half of the shortfall, and the remainder is unexplained. The sample profile shows hundreds of thousands of clones; roughly 13% of them were found once. Clones ranked in the top ten supply 0.022% of the sample. Their target antigens are unknown. Sequencing was performed on naive CD4+ T cells from blood. The label giving this sample's cell subset or site can be read as: true naive CD4+ T cells. The origin of the receptors is a young man with type 1 diabetes.

This chain joins TRBV29-1 and TRBJ2-7; 9 bases agree with TRBD1. Germline assignment: CDR1 SQVTM and CDR2 ANQGSEA. CDR3 length: 14 amino acids. J was trimmed by 3 bases and V by 2 bases; bases with no gene match: 5. CDR3 bases: TGCAGCGTTGAATGGACAGGGGCCAACTACGAGCAGTACTTC. It translates to CSVEWTGANYEQYF.

The chain carries TRBV18 and TRBJ2-5; the D is unclear. Trimming cost V 0 bases and J 2 bases, with 7 bases left between them. CDR1 KGHSH and CDR2 LQKENI come from the germline V gene. The CDR3 length is 14 residues. The CDR3 reads CASSPPPVQETQYF. The DNA for the CDR3 is TGTGCCAGCTCACCACCACCAGTACAAGAGACCCAGTACTTC.

This clone was picked up a small number of times. The rearrangement links TRBV10-3 to TRBJ1-5; D is undetermined. Germline CDR1 reads ENHRY; CDR2 reads SYGVKD. The CDR3 is made up of 12 amino acids. Deletions cut 2 bases from V and 4 bases from J, with 3 bases between. CDR3 coding DNA: TGTGCCATCAGTGAGCCTAATCAGCCCCAGCATTTT. This sequence encodes CAISEPNQPQHF.

The chain has TRBV28 and TRBJ2-5; D is perhaps TRBD1 or TRBD2 (5 bases each). Germline V gene lookup returns CDR1 MDHEN and CDR2 SYDVKM. Trimming removed 5 bases from V and 4 bases from J, with 14 bases in between. This CDR3 is built from 14 residues. As DNA, the CDR3 is TGTGCCAGCAGTCCGCCGGGGCAGAGAGAGACCCAGTACTTC. Translation gives CASSPPGQRETQYF.

This chain connects TRBV30 to TRBJ1-5; D gene unclear. There are 12 residues in the CDR3. Looked up from germline, CDR1 is GTSNPN and CDR2 is SVGIG (reference sequence). V lost 1 base, J lost 7 bases, and 8 bases lay in between. As DNA, the CDR3 is TGTGCCTGGAGTGGCGAAGGGCAGCCCCAGCATTTT. Translating gives CAWSGEGQPQHF.

This clone was seen a few times. This sample includes further DNA sequences coding for the same CDR3. In nucleotides, the CDR3 is TGTGCCTGGAGTCACAGCTCTGGAAACACCATATATTTT. It is translated as CAWSHSSGNTIYF. The chain is built from TRBV30 and TRBJ1-3, with D unclear. Deletions cut 2 bases from V and 0 bases from J, with 5 bases between. Germline V gene data show CDR1 as GTSNPN and CDR2 as SVGIG (reference sequence). This CDR3 contains 13 residues.

V is TRBV29-1 and J is TRBJ1-1; tentative D call: TRBD1 (5 bases). The CDR3 is 13 residues long. Germline CDR1 is SQVTM and CDR2 is ANQGSEA. V gave up 6 bases and J gave up 2 bases, with 13 bases separating them. The CDR3 DNA reads TGCAGCGTAGATGACAGACTTAACACTGAAGCTTTCTTT. The encoded protein is CSVDDRLNTEAFF.

This clone was detected a few times. The rearrangement uses TRBV25-1 and TRBJ2-5, with TRBD2 matching over 7 bases. The junction had 8 bases not matched to a gene; V was cut back by 6 bases and J by 1 base. Per germline, CDR1 MGHDK and CDR2 SYGVNS. This CDR3 region has 15 residues. CDR3 region: CASRGTIGAQETQYF. In DNA form, the CDR3 reads TGTGCCAGCAGGGGGACTATTGGGGCCCAAGAGACCCAGTACTTC.

This clone was observed a few times. CDR3 loop: CASSFDRAGYTF. CDR3 in DNA: TGCGCCAGCAGCTTCGACAGGGCCGGCTACACCTTC. The chain uses TRBV5-1 and TRBJ1-2; 7 nucleotides agree with TRBD1. This CDR3 spans 12 amino acids. With V trimmed by 2 bases and J by 8 bases, 3 bases remained unmatched. Germline assignment: CDR1 SGHRS and CDR2 YFSETQ.

The J gene is TRBJ2-2, the V gene TRBV7-9; possibly TRBD1 for D (6 bases). CDR3 length: 15 residues. The V and J ends lost 5 bases and 4 bases respectively, with 14 bases between them. Per the germline V gene, CDR1 is SEHNR and CDR2 is FQNEAQ (reference sequence). In nucleotides, the CDR3 is TGTGCCAGCAGCACCGACAGGCTGGCCACCGGGGAGCTGTTTTTT. This gives the protein CASSTDRLATGELFF.

This chain connects TRBV27 to TRBJ2-6; D gene uncertain. Germline V gene sequence: CDR1 MNHEY, CDR2 SMNVEV (reference sequence). V was shortened by 2 bases and J by 2 bases, with 7 bases between the two germline ends. The CDR3 is made up of 15 amino acids. In DNA, the CDR3 is TGTGCCAGCAGTTTAGGGTTGACTGGGGCCAACGTCCTGACTTTC. Its protein product is CASSLGLTGANVLTF.

The rearrangement uses TRBV13 and TRBJ2-3; the D gene is possibly TRBD1 (6 bases). The CDR3 covers 13 residues. CDR1 is PRHDT, CDR2 FYEKMQ, per germline (reference sequence). The V end was cut by 5 bases, the J end by 5 bases, with 11 bases between. The CDR3 nucleotides read TGTGCCAGCAGCAGACAGGCGGGAGATACGCAGTATTTT. This codes for CASSRQAGDTQYF.

The chain combines TRBV7-9 with TRBJ2-3, with D uncertain. V was cut by 2 bases and J by 0 bases, with 12 bases left in between. This CDR3 region has 16 residues. CDR1 SEHNR and CDR2 FQNEAQ come from the germline V gene (reference sequence). The CDR3 protein is CASSLPPITSTDTQYF. DNA of the CDR3: TGTGCCAGCAGCTTACCCCCGATAACTAGCACAGATACGCAGTATTTT. Full variable domain (outside the CDR3, taken from reference TRBV7-9 and TRBJ2-3): DTGVSQNPRHKITKRGQNVTFRCDPISEHNRLYWYRQTLGQGPEFLTYFQNEAQLEKSRLLSDRFSAERPKGSFSTLEIQRTEQGDSAMYLCASSLPPITSTDTQYFGPGTRLTVL.

This chain connects TRBV4-1 to TRBJ1-2, with 7 bases that match TRBD1. Per the germline V gene, CDR1 is MGHRA and CDR2 is YSYEKL. CDR3 size: 16 residues. V was clipped by 2 bases and J by 3 bases; unmatched bases: 9. The CDR3: CASSQPTGNPYYGYTF. CDR3 bases: TGCGCCAGCAGCCAACCGACAGGGAACCCCTACTATGGCTACACCTTC.

V is TRBV25-1 and J is TRBJ1-5; the D gene is possibly TRBD1 (5 bases). The CDR3 consists of 14 residues. V lost 4 bases and J lost 3, with 10 bases in between. CDR1 is MGHDK and CDR2 is SYGVNS in the germline V gene. CDR3 DNA sequence: TGTGCCAGCAGTGGTCCAGGGCACAATCAGCCCCAGCATTTT. This gives the protein CASSGPGHNQPQHF.

V is TRBV2 and J is TRBJ2-2; 8 nucleotides line up with TRBD2. This CDR3 has 14 residues. The J segment lost 7 bases and the V segment lost 3 bases, leaving 4 bases of the junction unmatched. CDR1 and CDR2 from the germline V gene are SNHLY and FYNNEI. The CDR3 nucleotides are TGTGCCAGCAGTGATCCTAGCGGGTTCGGGGAGCTGTTTTTT. Translated, it gives CASSDPSGFGELFF.

This clone showed up just a few times. The V call is TRBV15, the J call TRBJ1-6; tentatively, D is TRBD1 (5 bases). This CDR3 region has 16 residues. From germline, CDR1 is LNHNV and CDR2 YYDKDF (reference sequence). Trimming took 4 bases from V and 0 from J, leaving 10 bases between them. In DNA, the CDR3 is TGTGCCACCAGCACCGAGAGGGGCTCCTATAATTCACCCCTCCACTTT. Amino acid sequence: CATSTERGSYNSPLHF.

There are a few counts of this clone. This chain links TRBV2 with TRBJ2-2; the match to TRBD2 covers 7 bases. V lost 6 bases and J lost 7; bases outside the gene matches: 17. The length of the CDR3 is 17 residues. Per the germline V gene, CDR1 is SNHLY and CDR2 is FYNNEI. The CDR3 is CASSDPGRGLVSGELFF. CDR3 coding DNA: TGTGCCAGCAGCGACCCGGGGAGAGGACTAGTGAGCGGGGAGCTGTTTTTT.

This chain joins TRBV12-5 and TRBJ2-3; D remains unclear. CDR1 and CDR2 from the germline V gene are LGHNT and FRNRAP. V was clipped by 1 base and J by 2 bases, with 4 bases between them. CDR3 length equals 13 residues. This CDR3 is CASGLDITDTQYF. CDR3 bases: TGTGCTAGTGGTTTGGACATCACAGATACGCAGTATTTT.

This clone occurred a few times. Other DNA sequences within the sample encode an identical CDR3. The chain uses TRBV5-4 and TRBJ1-5; D is ambiguous. This CDR3 has 14 residues. Germline V gene data show CDR1 as SGHNT and CDR2 as YYREEE (reference sequence). V gave up 4 bases and J gave up 1 base, with 9 bases separating them. CDR3 loop: CASSPGGSNQPQHF. DNA of the CDR3: TGTGCCAGCAGCCCAGGCGGGAGCAATCAGCCCCAGCATTTT. The full variable domain, completed using reference TRBV5-4 and TRBJ1-5, is ETGVTQSPTHLIKTRGQQVTLRCSSQSGHNTVSWYQQALGQGPQFIFQYYREEENGRGNFPPRFSGLQFPNYSSELNVNALELDDSALYLCASSPGGSNQPQHFGDGTRLSIL.

This chain joins TRBV29-1 and TRBJ2-5; 7 bases are a match to TRBD2. Germline values: CDR1 SQVTM, CDR2 ANQGSEA. Trimming at V came to 4 bases and at J to 1 base, leaving 12 bases not matched to a gene. CDR3 size: 16 residues. The CDR3 coding sequence is TGCAGCGTTGTGTTGGCTTCGGGGGGTGCCCAAGAGACCCAGTACTTC. It encodes CSVVLASGGAQETQYF.

The J gene is TRBJ2-1, the V gene TRBV5-6; 9 positions agree with TRBD1. V lost 2 bases to trimming and J lost 7 bases; unmatched junction nucleotides: 13. Germline V gene sequence: CDR1 SGHDT, CDR2 YYEEEE. This CDR3 spans 17 amino acids. The CDR3 reads CASSFPTGGYKKNEQFF. DNA of the CDR3: TGTGCCAGCAGCTTCCCTACAGGGGGCTACAAAAAAAATGAGCAGTTCTTC.

In this sample, this clone turned up a few times. The rearrangement links TRBV29-1 to TRBJ1-1; 11 nucleotides align to TRBD1. CDR1 and CDR2 from the germline V gene are SQVTM and ANQGSEA. V lost 7 bases, J lost 5 bases, and 6 bases stayed unmatched. The CDR3 spans 13 residues. The CDR3 sequence: CSGGQGARTEAFF. Written as DNA, the CDR3 is TGCAGCGGCGGACAGGGGGCAAGGACTGAAGCTTTCTTT. The full variable domain, rest sourced from reference TRBV29-1 and TRBJ1-1, is SAVISQKPSRDICQRGTSLTIQCQVDSQVTMMFWYRQQPGQSLTLIATANQGSEATYESGFVIDKFPISRPNLTFSTLTVSNMSPEDSSIYLCSGGQGARTEAFFGQGTRLTVV.